Each of the 18 T cell receptor beta chains below was sequenced from the same sample in a study of control samples from healthy donors and cancer patients. TCRdb keeps only in-frame clones here, not all; method: immunoSEQ multiplex PCR. The table records roughly 80,000 clones, 88% of them present only once. Sequencing was done on a sample of blood. The receptors derive from a woman between 45 and 60 years old in good health.

The chain combines TRBV15 with TRBJ2-6; 10 nucleotides agree with TRBD2. CDR3 length: 19 amino acids. After removal of 5 bases from V and 1 base from J, the junction contained 11 bases not matched to a gene. CDR1 is LNHNV and CDR2 is YYDKDF in the germline V gene (reference sequence). As DNA, the CDR3 is TGTGCCACCAGCCCCGTGGCTAGCGGGGGACTGTCTGGGGCCAACGTCCTGACTTTC. Protein: CATSPVASGGLSGANVLTF.

The chain is built from TRBV21-1 and TRBJ1-2; the D call in the table, TRBD1, was not verified against the DNA. TRBV21-1 is recorded as a pseudogene. This CDR3 is built from 18 residues. In DNA form, the CDR3 reads TGTGCCAGCAGCATCAGGACAGGGGGCTCCAATAAGGGCTATGGCTACACCTTC. Translating gives CASSIRTGGSNKGYGYTF.

The chain couples TRBV19 to TRBJ1-4; the D is unclear. The CDR3 has 14 residues. V lost 2 bases, J lost 4 bases, and 8 bases lay in between. CDR1 is LNHDA and CDR2 is SQIVND in the germline V gene (reference sequence). The CDR3, as DNA: TGTGCCAGTAGTATAAGTGCTTTTAATGAAAAACTGTTTTTT. Protein product: CASSISAFNEKLFF.

The rearrangement joins TRBV5-1 to TRBJ1-3; possibly TRBD1 for D (5 bases). The CDR3 length is 16 residues. Germline CDR1 and CDR2: SGHRS and YFSETQ. V gave up 4 bases and J gave up 0 bases, with 14 bases separating them. The CDR3 loop reads CASSPGLLSSGNTIYF. The CDR3 region has the DNA TGCGCCAGCAGCCCAGGGCTATTGAGCTCTGGAAACACCATATATTTT.

This chain joins TRBV7-2 and TRBJ2-3; TRBD2 matches at 10 bases. The junction had 8 bases not matched to a gene; V was cut back by 4 bases and J by 4 bases. The CDR3 has 16 residues. CDR1 and CDR2 from the germline V gene are SGHTA and FQGNSA. The CDR3, as DNA: TGTGCCAGCAGCTCCCGTCTAGCGGGGGTCTCAGATACGCAGTATTTT. This gives the protein CASSSRLAGVSDTQYF.

The chain has TRBV29-1 and TRBJ2-7, with D possibly TRBD1 on 6 matching bases. Deletions cut 7 bases from V and 5 bases from J, with 21 bases between. CDR3 length equals 14 residues. Per germline, CDR1 SQVTM and CDR2 ANQGSEA. The CDR3 sequence: CSGKITGYDDEQYF. In DNA form, the CDR3 reads TGCAGCGGCAAAATAACAGGGTACGATGACGAGCAGTACTTC.

The chain recombines TRBV12-3 or TRBV12-4 with TRBJ1-2, with 7 positions matching TRBD1. Trimming removed 5 bases from V and 6 bases from J; junction bases left unmatched: 6. The CDR3 runs 13 residues. The CDR3 DNA follows: TGTGCCAGCAGTCTCGGGACAGAGGATGGCTACACCTTC. Encoded protein: CASSLGTEDGYTF.

The chain has TRBV6-2 or TRBV6-3 and TRBJ2-1; 7 positions agree with TRBD1. This CDR3 has 18 amino acids. V lost 2 bases to trimming and J lost 6 bases; unmatched junction nucleotides: 16. Germline CDR1 MNHEY, CDR2 SVGEGT. The CDR3 nucleotides read TGTGCCAGCAGTTACCGCCAGGACAGGCCAATAACCTTCAATGAGCAGTTCTTC. Translation gives CASSYRQDRPITFNEQFF.

V and J are TRBV6-5 and TRBJ2-3, with 12 bases matching TRBD2. Germline lookup yields CDR1 MNHEY and CDR2 SVGAGI. The CDR3 contains 14 residues. Trimming took 8 bases from V and 1 from J; bases not matched to a gene: 1. DNA for the CDR3: TGTGCCAGCTCTAGCGGGGGGGGCACAGATACGCAGTATTTT. It translates to CASSSGGGTDTQYF.

The chain has TRBV2 and TRBJ1-1, with TRBD1 matching over 9 bases. The CDR3 totals 13 residues. J gave up 13 bases and V 6 bases, and 12 bases lay outside the gene matches. The germline V gene encodes CDR1 SNHLY and CDR2 FYNNEI. CDR3 protein: CASSATGTGLGFF. The CDR3 bases are TGTGCCAGCAGCGCCACCGGGACAGGGTTGGGTTTCTTT.

In DNA, the CDR3 is TGTGCCAGCAGTGAGGGGGCAGGCAATCAGCCCCAGCATTTT. Its translation: CASSEGAGNQPQHF. The chain employs TRBV6-1 and TRBJ1-5; possibly TRBD1 for D (6 bases). Germline CDR1 reads MNHNS; CDR2 reads SASEGT. Deletions cut 3 bases from V and 2 bases from J, with 8 bases between. The length of the CDR3 is 14 residues.

V usage is TRBV19 and J usage is TRBJ2-7, with D possibly being TRBD1 (6 bases). The CDR3 sequence is 15 residues long. V gave up 7 bases and J gave up 1 base, with 17 bases separating them. In germline, CDR1 is LNHDA, CDR2 SQIVND (reference sequence). DNA for the CDR3: TGTGCCAGTACTCCGGCGCAGGGGAATTCCTACGAGCAGTACTTC. The encoded protein is CASTPAQGNSYEQYF.

The V call is TRBV30, the J call TRBJ2-1, with TRBD2 matching over 14 bases. This CDR3 has 15 residues. The junction had 7 bases not matched to a gene; V was cut back by 2 bases and J by 10 bases. Per the germline V gene, CDR1 is GTSNPN and CDR2 is SVGIG (reference sequence). In DNA form, the CDR3 reads TGTGCCTGGAGTCCGGGACTAGCGGGGGCAGAGGAGCAGTTCTTC. This encodes CAWSPGLAGAEEQFF.

This clone is deemed medium-sized. V usage is TRBV9 and J usage is TRBJ1-3; no reliable D call. Per the germline V gene, CDR1 is SGDLS and CDR2 is YYNGEE. Trimming removed 3 bases from V and 0 bases from J, with 10 bases in between. There are 15 residues in the CDR3. This CDR3 is CASSAFASSGNTIYF. CDR3 DNA sequence: TGTGCCAGCAGCGCCTTCGCATCCTCTGGAAACACCATATATTTT.

The rearrangement links TRBV4-2 to TRBJ1-2, with TRBD1 identical over 12 bases. This CDR3 region has 16 residues. V trimming: 0 bases; J trimming: 7 bases; junction bases outside the gene matches: 6. CDR1 and CDR2 (germline): LGHNA, YNFKEQ. Here the CDR3 DNA reads TGTGCCAGCAGCCAAGACCCGGGACAGGGGGCTAGTGGCTACACCTTC. Encoded protein: CASSQDPGQGASGYTF.

This clone was observed a few times. CDR3 amino acids: CASSLGSGAGYNEQFF. As DNA, the CDR3 is TGCGCCAGCAGCTTGGGATCGGGGGCCGGGTACAATGAGCAGTTCTTC. The chain is built from TRBV5-1 and TRBJ2-1; D tentatively fits TRBD1 or TRBD2 (6 bases each). This CDR3 has 16 residues. Germline V CDR1 and CDR2: SGHRS, YFSETQ. Trimming left V 0 bases short and J 4 bases short, with 14 bases between.

J is TRBJ2-2 and V is TRBV6-5; D is perhaps TRBD2 (5 bases). Germline assignment: CDR1 MNHEY and CDR2 SVGAGI. Trimming cost V 5 bases and J 1 base, with 11 bases left between them. The CDR3 is made up of 15 amino acids. Written as DNA, the CDR3 is TGTGCCAGCAGTCCCGGGGTTCTGAACACCGGGGAGCTGTTTTTT. Translated, it gives CASSPGVLNTGELFF.

The chain has TRBV7-9 and TRBJ1-2; no clear D. V was clipped by 4 bases and J by 6 bases, with 6 bases between them. Germline V gene sequence: CDR1 SEHNR, CDR2 FQNEAQ (reference sequence). The CDR3 covers 11 residues. CDR3 residues: CASSSSHGYTF. The DNA of the CDR3 is TGTGCCAGCAGCTCCTCCCATGGCTACACCTTC.